The 13 T cell receptor beta chains given below trace back to one sample, sequenced in a study of graft-versus-host responses after intestinal transplantation. Graft material was processed, releasing intraepithelial and lamina propria lymphocytes. Produced via immunoSEQ multiplex PCR; TCRdb's table is partial and in-frame only. The repertoire has 14,000 to 15,000 clones, approximately 59% of them found once; the top ten carry 9.5% to 15%. The source was ileum tissue, collected 524 days after transplant. Receptors originate from a human patient who received an intestinal transplant, so some T cells may come from the graft donor.

V usage is TRBV7-8 and J usage is TRBJ2-3, with unresolved D. Trimming shortened V by 8 bases and J by 2 bases, and 14 bases separated the two germline ends. The CDR3 spans 14 residues. CDR1 is SGHVS, CDR2 FQNEAQ, per germline. Here the CDR3 DNA reads TGTGCCAGCGGAGTACTGCGATCCACAGATACGCAGTATTTT. Protein sequence: CASGVLRSTDTQYF.

The chain has TRBV4-3 and TRBJ2-2, with D possibly TRBD2 on 5 matching bases. The V and J ends lost 0 bases and 6 bases respectively, with 11 bases between them. This CDR3 comprises 15 residues. CDR1 is LGHNA, CDR2 YSLEER, per germline. This CDR3 is CASSQEFGEPGELFF. The CDR3 nucleotides are TGCGCCAGCAGCCAAGAGTTCGGGGAACCCGGGGAGCTGTTTTTT.

The chain has TRBV5-1 and TRBJ1-1, with 9 bases aligning to TRBD1. With V trimmed by 4 bases and J by 5 bases, 9 bases remained unmatched. This CDR3 contains 15 residues. CDR1 and CDR2 from the germline V gene are SGHRS and YFSETQ. The CDR3 DNA follows: TGCGCCAGCAGCCTGAGCACAGGGGGCGGTACTGAAGCTTTCTTT. It yields the protein CASSLSTGGGTEAFF.

V gene TRBV29-1 combines with J gene TRBJ1-2, with D perhaps matching TRBD1 (6 bases). V shed 3 bases and J shed 4 bases, with 12 bases lying between them. Looked up from germline, CDR1 is SQVTM and CDR2 is ANQGSEA. There are 13 residues in the CDR3. The DNA of the CDR3 is TGCAGCGTTGATCTGCCAGGGGCCTATGGCTACACCTTC. Its translation: CSVDLPGAYGYTF.

This clone was counted a few times. The chain is built from TRBV9 and TRBJ2-3; 9 nucleotides line up with TRBD1. The CDR3 spans 17 residues. Germline V gene data show CDR1 as SGDLS and CDR2 as YYNGEE. V dropped 3 bases and J dropped 2; count of bases not matched to a gene: 10. The CDR3 spells CASSAQGDRAYTDTQYF. The CDR3 nucleotides read TGTGCCAGCAGCGCGCAGGGGGACAGGGCTTACACAGATACGCAGTATTTT. The full variable domain, with the rest looked up from reference TRBV9 and TRBJ2-3, is DSGVTQTPKHLITATGQRVTLRCSPRSGDLSVYWYQQSLDQGLQFLIQYYNGEERAKGNILERFSAQQFPDLHSELNLSSLELGDSALYFCASSAQGDRAYTDTQYFGPGTRLTVL.

The chain combines TRBV7-9 with TRBJ2-6; 7 bases line up with TRBD1. Germline CDR1 and CDR2: SEHNR and FQNEAQ (reference sequence). The CDR3 consists of 18 residues. Unmatched junction bases numbered 12, after V lost 5 bases and J lost 2 bases. Here the CDR3 reads CASSLDREGGTGANVLTF. In nucleotides, the CDR3 is TGTGCCAGCAGCCTAGACAGGGAAGGTGGCACTGGGGCCAACGTCCTGACTTTC.

The genes are TRBV4-1 and TRBJ1-1; D perhaps matches TRBD1 (6 bases). The V and J ends lost 2 bases and 2 bases respectively, with 12 bases between them. CDR3 length: 15 residues. Germline loops: CDR1 MGHRA, CDR2 YSYEKL. CDR3 residues: CASSQRGKGNTEAFF. CDR3 nucleotide sequence: TGCGCCAGCAGCCAAAGGGGGAAAGGCAACACTGAAGCTTTCTTT.

The gene calls are TRBV1 and TRBJ2-1; TRBD1, the D gene given by the table, was not confirmed from the DNA. TRBV1 is deemed a pseudogene. The CDR3 contains 15 residues. DNA of the CDR3: TGCACCAGCAGCCAACACCGGGACAAAGCCCATGAGCAGTTCTTC. Its translation is CTSSQHRDKAHEQFF.

By proportion, this clone is medium-sized. The chain employs TRBV6-5 and TRBJ1-2; unclear D gene. This CDR3 is built from 14 residues. Germline V lookup: CDR1 MNHEY, CDR2 SVGAGI. V lost 4 bases, J lost 2 bases, and 11 bases lay in between. CDR3 protein: CASSSSQTNYGYTF. CDR3 nucleotides: TGTGCCAGCAGTTCATCACAGACCAACTATGGCTACACCTTC.

The V gene is TRBV4-3, the J gene TRBJ2-1, with 11 bases matching TRBD2. This CDR3 spans 17 amino acids. In germline, CDR1 is LGHNA, CDR2 YSLEER. V trimming: 4 bases; J trimming: 0 bases; junction bases outside the gene matches: 5. The CDR3 reads CASSLTSGGYSYNEQFF. CDR3 sequence (DNA): TGCGCCAGCAGCCTCACTAGCGGGGGTTACTCCTACAATGAGCAGTTCTTC.

The chain uses TRBV7-2 and TRBJ2-5; the D gene is possibly TRBD2 (6 bases). This CDR3 contains 16 residues. Per the germline V gene, CDR1 is SGHTA and CDR2 is FQGNSA. The germline V and J ends were trimmed by 5 bases and 5 bases, with 21 bases remaining between them. CDR3 DNA: TGTGCCAGCAGCGCCGATTTCGGGGACTCGCTGGAGACCCAGTACTTC. Protein product: CASSADFGDSLETQYF. The entire variable domain, with the rest obtained from reference TRBV7-2 and TRBJ2-5, is as follows: GAGVSQSPSNKVTEKGKDVELRCDPISGHTALYWYRQSLGQGLEFLIYFQGNSAPDKSGLPSDRFSAERTGGSVSTLTIQRTQQEDSAVYLCASSADFGDSLETQYFGPGTRLLVL.

The genes are TRBV6-1 and TRBJ2-7, with TRBD1 matching 11 bases. The CDR3 runs 15 residues. Losses at the gene ends were 6 bases for V and 5 bases for J; bases not matched to a gene: 9. Germline V gives CDR1 MNHNS, CDR2 SASEGT. The CDR3 region is CASSLLGQGADEQYF. The CDR3 coding sequence is TGTGCCAGCAGCTTATTAGGACAGGGGGCTGACGAGCAGTACTTC.

The V call is TRBV29-1, the J call TRBJ2-7, with a tentative D call TRBD1 (6 bases). The CDR3 is 12 amino acids. V was clipped by 6 bases and J by 2 bases, with 11 bases between them. The germline V gene encodes CDR1 SQVTM and CDR2 ANQGSEA. The CDR3 DNA reads as TGCAGCGTCGCGGACAGACCCTACGAGCAGTACTTC. This encodes CSVADRPYEQYF.